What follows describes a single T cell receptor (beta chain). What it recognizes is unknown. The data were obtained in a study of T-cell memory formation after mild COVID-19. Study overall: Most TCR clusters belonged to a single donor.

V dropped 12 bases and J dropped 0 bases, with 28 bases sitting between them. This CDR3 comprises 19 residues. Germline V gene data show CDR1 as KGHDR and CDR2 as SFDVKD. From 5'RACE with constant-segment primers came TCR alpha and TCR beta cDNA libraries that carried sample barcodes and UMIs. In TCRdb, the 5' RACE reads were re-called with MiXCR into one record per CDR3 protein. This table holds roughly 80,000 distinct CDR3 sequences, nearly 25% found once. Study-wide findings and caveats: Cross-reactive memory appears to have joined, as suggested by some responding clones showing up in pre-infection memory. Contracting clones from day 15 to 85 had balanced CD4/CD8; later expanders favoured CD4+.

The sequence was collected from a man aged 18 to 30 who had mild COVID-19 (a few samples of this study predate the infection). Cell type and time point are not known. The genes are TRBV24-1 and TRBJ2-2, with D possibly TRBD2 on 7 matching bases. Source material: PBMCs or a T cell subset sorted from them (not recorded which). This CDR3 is CASLGAGAANPANTGELFF. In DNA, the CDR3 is TGTGCCTCCCTCGGGGCGGGGGCGGCTAACCCTGCGAACACCGGGGAGCTGTTTTTT.